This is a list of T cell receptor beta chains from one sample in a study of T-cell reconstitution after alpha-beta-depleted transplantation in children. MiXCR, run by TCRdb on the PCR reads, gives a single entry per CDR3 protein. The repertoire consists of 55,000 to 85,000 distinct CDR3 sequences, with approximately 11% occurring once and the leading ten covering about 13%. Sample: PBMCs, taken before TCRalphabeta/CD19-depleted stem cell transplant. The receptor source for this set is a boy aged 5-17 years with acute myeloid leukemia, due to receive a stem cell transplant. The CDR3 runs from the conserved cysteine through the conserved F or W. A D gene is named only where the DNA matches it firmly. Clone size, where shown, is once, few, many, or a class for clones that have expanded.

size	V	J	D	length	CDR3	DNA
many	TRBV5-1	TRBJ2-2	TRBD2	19	CASSPAGTSGGANTGELFF	TGCGCCAGCAGCCCGGCGGGGACTAGCGGGGGGGCGAACACCGGGGAGCTGTTTTTT
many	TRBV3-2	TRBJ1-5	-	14	CASSHNDRNQPQHF	TGTGCCAGCAGCCATAATGACAGAAATCAGCCCCAGCATTTT
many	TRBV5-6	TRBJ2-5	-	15	CASSLGGDPGEIQYF	TGTGCCAGCAGCTTGGGAGGGGATCCTGGAGAGATCCAGTACTTC
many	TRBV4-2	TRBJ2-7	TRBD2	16	CASSQGAGTISYEQYF	TGTGCCAGCAGCCAAGGAGCCGGGACTATCTCCTACGAGCAGTACTTC
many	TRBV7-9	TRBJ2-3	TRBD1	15	CASSLRQGNTDTQYF	TGTGCCAGCAGCCTACGACAGGGAAATACAGATACGCAGTATTTT
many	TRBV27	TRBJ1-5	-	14	CASKLGPVNQPQHF	TGTGCCAGCAAACTGGGACCGGTCAATCAGCCCCAGCATTTT
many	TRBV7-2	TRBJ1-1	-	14	CASTQTTMNTEAFF	TGTGCCAGCACCCAAACGACGATGAACACTGAAGCTTTCTTT
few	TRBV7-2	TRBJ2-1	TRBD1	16	CASSLYRDRGRDEQFF	TGTGCCAGCAGCTTGTACCGGGACAGGGGCAGGGATGAGCAGTTCTTC
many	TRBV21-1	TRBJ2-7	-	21	CASSKGLIGKEGAGGSYEQYF	TGTGCCAGCAGCAAAGGGCTGATCGGGAAGGAGGGAGCGGGAGGGTCCTACGAGCAGTACTTC
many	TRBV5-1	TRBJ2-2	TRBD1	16	CASSNRQGANTGELFF	TGCGCCAGCAGCAACAGACAGGGCGCGAACACCGGGGAGCTGTTTTTT
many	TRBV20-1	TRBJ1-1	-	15	CSARDKGGANTEAFF	TGCAGTGCTAGAGATAAGGGGGGAGCGAACACTGAAGCTTTCTTT
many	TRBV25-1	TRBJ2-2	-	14	CASSPRGPSGELFF	TGTGCCAGCAGTCCCCGGGGGCCGAGCGGGGAGCTGTTTTTT
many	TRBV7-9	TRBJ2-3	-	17	CASSSESWGAHTDTQYF	TGTGCCAGCAGCTCCGAGAGCTGGGGAGCTCACACAGATACGCAGTATTTT
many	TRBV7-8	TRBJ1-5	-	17	CASSSAVAPGGNQPQHF	TGTGCCAGCAGCTCAGCGGTCGCCCCCGGGGGCAATCAGCCCCAGCATTTT
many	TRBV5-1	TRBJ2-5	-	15	CASMRQALDVETQYF	TGCGCCAGCATGCGCCAGGCACTAGATGTAGAGACCCAGTACTTC
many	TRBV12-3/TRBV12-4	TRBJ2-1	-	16	CASGSLRGGARNEQFF	TGTGCCAGCGGTTCCTTAAGGGGGGGGGCCAGGAATGAGCAGTTCTTC
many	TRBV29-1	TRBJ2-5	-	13	CSVEQGGKETQYF	TGCAGCGTTGAACAGGGGGGAAAAGAGACCCAGTACTTC
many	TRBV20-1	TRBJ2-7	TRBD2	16	CSAGGQLSGRAYEQYF	TGCAGTGCTGGGGGACAGCTTAGCGGGAGGGCCTACGAGCAGTACTTC
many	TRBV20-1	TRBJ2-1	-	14	CSASSLLNYNEQFF	TGCAGTGCTAGTAGTCTGTTAAACTACAATGAGCAGTTCTTC
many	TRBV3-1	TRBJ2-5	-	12	CASSALGETQYF	TGTGCCAGCTCTGCCCTGGGGGAGACCCAGTACTTC
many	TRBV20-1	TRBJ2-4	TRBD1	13	CSARRTGRNIQYF	TGCAGTGCTAGAAGGACAGGGCGGAACATTCAGTACTTC
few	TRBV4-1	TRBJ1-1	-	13	CASSQPGGAEAFF	TGCGCCAGCAGCCAACCCGGGGGGGCAGAAGCTTTCTTT
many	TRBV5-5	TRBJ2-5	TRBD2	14	CASTREGYQETQYF	TGTGCCAGCACCCGGGAGGGGTACCAAGAGACCCAGTACTTC
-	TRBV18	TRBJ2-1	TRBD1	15	CASSPEGQGYNEQFF	TGTGCCAGCTCACCAGAGGGACAGGGATACAATGAGCAGTTCTTC
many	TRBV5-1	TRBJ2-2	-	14	CASSLSRGTGELFF	TGCGCCAGCAGCTTGTCCAGGGGCACCGGGGAGCTGTTTTTT
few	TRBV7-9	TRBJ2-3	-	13	CASSFPGTDTQYF	TGTGCCAGCAGCTTTCCTGGCACAGATACGCAGTATTTT
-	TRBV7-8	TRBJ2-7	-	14	CASSSAGTSYEQYF	TGTGCCAGCAGCTCAGCCGGAACCTCCTACGAGCAGTACTTC
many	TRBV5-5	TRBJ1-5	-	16	CASSPTGGGGNQPQHF	TGTGCCAGCAGCCCCACGGGAGGTGGTGGCAATCAGCCCCAGCATTTT
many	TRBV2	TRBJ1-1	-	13	CASVTDLNTEAFF	TGTGCCAGCGTGACAGACTTGAACACTGAAGCTTTCTTT
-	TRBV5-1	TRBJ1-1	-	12	CASSFGNIEAFF	TGCGCCAGCAGCTTTGGTAACATTGAAGCTTTCTTT
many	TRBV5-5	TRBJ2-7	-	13	CASSPESPYEQYF	TGTGCCAGCAGCCCCGAGAGCCCCTACGAGCAGTACTTC
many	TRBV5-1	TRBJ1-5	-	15	CASSPGGWVNQPQHF	TGCGCCAGCAGCCCCGGGGGTTGGGTAAATCAGCCCCAGCATTTT
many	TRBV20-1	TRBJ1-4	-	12	CSARVSGRGLFF	TGCAGTGCTAGAGTATCGGGGAGAGGGCTGTTTTTT
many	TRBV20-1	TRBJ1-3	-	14	CSARDGGSGNTIYF	TGCAGTGCTAGAGATGGGGGATCTGGAAACACCATATATTTT
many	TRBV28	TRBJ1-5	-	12	CASMSGNQPQHF	TGTGCCAGCATGTCGGGCAATCAGCCCCAGCATTTT
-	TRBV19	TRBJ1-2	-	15	CASSIPHGPSYGYTF	TGTGCCAGTAGTATCCCACACGGCCCCTCCTATGGCTACACCTTC
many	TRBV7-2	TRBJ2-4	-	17	CASSLRSAGLAKNIQYF	TGTGCCAGCAGCTTACGGTCTGCCGGGCTAGCCAAAAACATTCAGTACTTC
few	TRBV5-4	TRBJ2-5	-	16	CASSPTGLPYQETQYF	TGTGCCAGCAGCCCAACCGGACTCCCGTACCAAGAGACCCAGTACTTC
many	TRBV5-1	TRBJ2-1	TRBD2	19	CASTPWAGVVGLAENEQFF	TGCGCCAGCACCCCCTGGGCAGGGGTGGTAGGACTAGCGGAAAATGAGCAGTTCTTC
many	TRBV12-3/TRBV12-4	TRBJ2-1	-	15	CASSLDGVVYNEQFF	TGTGCCAGCAGTTTAGACGGGGTGGTCTACAATGAGCAGTTCTTC
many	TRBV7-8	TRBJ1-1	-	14	CASSLTYGNTEAFF	TGTGCCAGCAGCTTAACCTACGGGAACACTGAAGCTTTCTTT
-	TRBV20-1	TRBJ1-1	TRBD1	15	CSASVQGLRVIEAFF	TGCAGTGCTAGCGTACAGGGGCTGCGGGTCATTGAAGCTTTCTTT
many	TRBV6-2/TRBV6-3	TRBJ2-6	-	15	CASRSLPGEANVLTF	TGTGCCAGCAGATCCCTCCCAGGGGAAGCCAACGTCCTGACTTTC